These 28 T cell receptor beta chains were sequenced from one sample in a study of cytomegalovirus exposure and HLA in healthy donors. Use of 60 Vbeta and 13 Jbeta primers characterized the PCR. Profiling relied on immunoSEQ multiplex PCR, and the TCRdb table lists in-frame clones only, not all of them. The top ten hold around 4.1% of the sample, which has some 150,000 clones, about four fifths seen once. Sequencing input: PBMCs. The source is a man aged 35 to 55 in good health and CMV-seropositive.

The chain has TRBV27 and TRBJ1-5; D perhaps matches TRBD1 (5 bases). The CDR3 is 13 amino acids. CDR1 is MNHEY and CDR2 is SMNVEV in the germline V gene (reference sequence). The germline V and J ends were trimmed by 4 bases and 6 bases, with 10 bases remaining between them. This CDR3 reads CASSSYRGQPQHF. The CDR3 DNA follows: TGTGCCAGCAGTTCATATAGGGGTCAGCCCCAGCATTTT.

A single count supports this clone. The chain carries TRBV19 and TRBJ1-3; 10 bases align to TRBD1. In germline, CDR1 is LNHDA, CDR2 SQIVND (reference sequence). The CDR3 loop spans 14 amino acids. V lost 10 bases and J lost 2; bases outside the gene matches: 5. Here the CDR3 DNA reads TGTGCCACAAGGGACAGGGGCACTGGAAACACCATATATTTT. It is translated as CATRDRGTGNTIYF. Combining the CDR3 with reference TRBV19 and TRBJ1-3 gives the whole variable domain DGGITQSPKYLFRKEGQNVTLSCEQNLNHDAMYWYRQDPGQGLRLIYYSQIVNDFQKGDIAEGYSVSREKKESFPLTVTSAQKNPTAFYLCATRDRGTGNTIYFGEGSWLTVV.

V is TRBV28 and J is TRBJ1-2; TRBD1 agrees at 8 bases. With 4 bases clipped from V and 12 bases from J, the junction kept 13 bases outside the gene matches. This CDR3 spans 14 amino acids. Germline V gene lookup returns CDR1 MDHEN and CDR2 SYDVKM. CDR3 protein: CASSSHTMDRVHTF. CDR3 bases: TGTGCCAGCAGTTCACATACTATGGACAGGGTCCACACCTTC.

The J gene is TRBJ1-5, the V gene TRBV6-6, with D unclear. This CDR3 contains 14 residues. CDR1 and CDR2 from the germline V gene are MNHNY and SVGAGI (reference sequence). With 6 bases removed from V and 2 bases from J, the gap between germline ends came to 11 bases. DNA for the CDR3: TGTGCCAGCAGCCTTAGCGGGCGCAATCAGCCCCAGCATTTT. Translation gives CASSLSGRNQPQHF.

The rearrangement joins TRBV9 to TRBJ2-3; 8 positions agree with TRBD1. The ends lost 8 bases at V and 2 bases at J; junction bases unmatched: 19. This CDR3 has 18 amino acids. Germline V lookup: CDR1 SGDLS, CDR2 YYNGEE. The CDR3 here is CASAGQGAYHTNTDTQYF. DNA of the CDR3: TGTGCCAGTGCTGGGCAGGGGGCCTATCACACCAACACAGATACGCAGTATTTT.

The V gene is TRBV7-9, the J gene TRBJ1-2; D is possibly TRBD1 (6 bases). Germline lookup yields CDR1 SEHNR and CDR2 FQNEAQ (reference sequence). Trimming removed 3 bases at V and 4 bases at J, with 12 bases between. The CDR3 has 14 residues. This CDR3 reads CASSFAGVGYGYTF. For the CDR3, the DNA is TGTGCCAGCAGCTTCGCAGGGGTGGGCTATGGCTACACCTTC.

J is TRBJ2-5 and V is TRBV7-8; 7 nucleotides match TRBD1. The CDR3 spans 15 residues. CDR1 and CDR2 from the germline V gene are SGHVS and FQNEAQ. V lost 4 bases and J lost 2; bases outside the gene matches: 7. The CDR3 DNA sequence: TGTGCCAGCAGCTCCTCTGACAGGGTTCAAGAGACCCAGTACTTC. Its protein product is CASSSSDRVQETQYF.

This clone has just one count. The chain employs TRBV7-8 and TRBJ2-7, with 7 bases identical to TRBD1. J lost 5 bases, V lost 3 bases, and 4 bases had no gene match. There are 13 residues in the CDR3. Germline V gene lookup returns CDR1 SGHVS and CDR2 FQNEAQ. The CDR3 is CASSFYRGDEQYF. In DNA, the CDR3 is TGTGCCAGCAGCTTCTACAGGGGTGACGAGCAGTACTTC.

The genes are TRBV11-3 and TRBJ1-2, with 7 bases lining up with TRBD1. Germline V gene sequence: CDR1 SGHNT, CDR2 YENEEA. The ends lost 1 base at V and 4 bases at J; junction bases unmatched: 3. CDR3 length: 14 amino acids. The DNA for the CDR3 is TGTGCCAGCAGCTTAGGGGGACAGCTCTATGGCTACACCTTC. This encodes CASSLGGQLYGYTF. Based on the CDR3 plus reference TRBV11-3 and TRBJ1-2, the full variable domain is EAGVVQSPRYKIIEKKQPVAFWCNPISGHNTLYWYLQNLGQGPELLIRYENEEAVDDSQLPKDRFSAERLKGVDSTLKIQPAELGDSAVYLCASSLGGQLYGYTFGSGTRLTVV.

This clone appeared once. The chain recombines TRBV2 with TRBJ1-5, with 9 bases identical to TRBD1. The CDR3 covers 14 residues. Germline loops: CDR1 SNHLY, CDR2 FYNNEI. V lost 6 bases to trimming and J lost 1 base; unmatched junction nucleotides: 1. The CDR3 spells CASSGTGSNQPQHF. The CDR3 DNA sequence: TGTGCCAGCAGCGGGACAGGGAGCAATCAGCCCCAGCATTTT.

The chain uses TRBV9 and TRBJ2-1; perhaps TRBD1 as D (6 bases). This CDR3 comprises 16 residues. Between the trimmed V and J ends, which lost 3 bases and 0 bases, there was a span of 13 bases. Germline CDR1 is SGDLS and CDR2 is YYNGEE. The CDR3 sequence is CASSGHRVTSYNEQFF. CDR3 DNA: TGTGCCAGCAGCGGACACAGGGTTACCTCCTACAATGAGCAGTTCTTC.

The rearrangement links TRBV13 to TRBJ2-7, with no clear D. This CDR3 spans 12 amino acids. Germline CDR1 PRHDT, CDR2 FYEKMQ (reference sequence). Trimming left V 4 bases short and J 1 base short, with 5 bases between. This CDR3 is CASSSQSYEQYF. The CDR3 DNA is TGTGCCAGCAGCTCCCAATCCTACGAGCAGTACTTC.

The chain is built from TRBV6-1 and TRBJ2-6; 7 nucleotides line up with TRBD2. Losses at the gene ends were 3 bases for V and 0 bases for J; bases not matched to a gene: 11. The CDR3 is 19 residues long. The germline V gene has CDR1 MNHNS and CDR2 SASEGT. The DNA for the CDR3 is TGTGCCAGCAGTGAGGGAGGGTGGGGGGACTACTCTGGGGCCAACGTCCTGACTTTC. It codes for CASSEGGWGDYSGANVLTF.

The chain carries TRBV9 and TRBJ1-2; TRBD1 is a possible D gene (6 bases). Trimming took off 3 bases at V and 4 bases at J, with 16 bases between the two ends. Germline CDR1 reads SGDLS; CDR2 reads YYNGEE. The CDR3 is 15 amino acids. The CDR3 here is CASSAAQTGPYGYTF. As DNA, the CDR3 is TGTGCCAGCAGCGCAGCCCAGACAGGACCCTATGGCTACACCTTC.

The V and J genes are TRBV11-3 and TRBJ2-1, with 7 bases that match TRBD1. V gave up 4 bases and J gave up 5 bases; unmatched junction bases: 2. Germline V gives CDR1 SGHNT, CDR2 YENEEA. CDR3 length: 13 residues. The CDR3 is CASSWTGNNEQFF. The CDR3 coding sequence is TGTGCCAGCAGCTGGACAGGTAACAATGAGCAGTTCTTC.

The V and J genes are TRBV18 and TRBJ1-1, with D perhaps TRBD1 (6 bases). Deletions cut 9 bases from V and 0 bases from J, with 11 bases between. This CDR3 spans 13 amino acids. CDR1 is KGHSH, CDR2 LQKENI, per germline. In DNA form, the CDR3 reads TGTGCCAGTCAAAGGGACATGAACACTGAAGCTTTCTTT. This sequence encodes CASQRDMNTEAFF.

The rearrangement links TRBV7-8 to TRBJ2-7, with D possibly being TRBD1 or TRBD2 (5 bases each). The CDR3 totals 13 residues. Germline CDR1 and CDR2: SGHVS and FQNEAQ. The CDR3 region has the DNA TGTTCTAGCAGCCTGGGGCAGGCCTACGAGCAGTACTTC. It is translated as CSSSLGQAYEQYF.

The rearrangement links TRBV5-6 to TRBJ1-2; 8 bases line up with TRBD1. Germline values: CDR1 SGHDT, CDR2 YYEEEE. The V gene end was trimmed by 2 bases and the J gene end by 4 bases; junction bases not matched to a gene: 1. The CDR3 contains 13 residues. CDR3 sequence: CASSFTGGYGYTF. CDR3 DNA sequence: TGTGCCAGCAGCTTCACAGGGGGCTATGGCTACACCTTC.

About this clone itself: At one end, the junction sequence differs from germline, possibly due to a read error. The rearrangement links TRBV13 to TRBJ2-1, with D uncertain. CDR3 size: 11 residues. The V gene's germline CDR1 is PRHDT and CDR2 FYEKMQ (reference sequence). In DNA form, the CDR3 reads TGTGCCAGCAGCTCCAACAATGAGCAGTTCTTC. Its protein product is CASSSNNEQFF.

The V and J genes are TRBV7-9 and TRBJ1-5, with 10 bases that match TRBD1. Germline loops: CDR1 SEHNR, CDR2 FQNEAQ (reference sequence). Unmatched junction bases numbered 7, after V lost 5 bases and J lost 6 bases. The CDR3 has 15 amino acids. CDR3 sequence reads: CASSLGTGEGQPQHF. The CDR3 region has the DNA TGTGCCAGCAGCCTCGGGACAGGGGAAGGTCAGCCCCAGCATTTT.

This chain connects TRBV4-3 to TRBJ1-2; 7 nucleotides align to TRBD1. V dropped 0 bases and J dropped 6; count of bases not matched to a gene: 1. CDR1 is LGHNA, CDR2 YSLEER, per germline. The CDR3 runs 13 residues. The CDR3: CASSQDQGDGYTF. The DNA of the CDR3 is TGCGCCAGCAGCCAAGATCAGGGGGATGGCTACACCTTC.

The V call is TRBV5-1, the J call TRBJ2-5; D is unclear. Per the germline V gene, CDR1 is SGHRS and CDR2 is YFSETQ. The CDR3 extends over 11 amino acids. The ends were cut back, 3 bases at V and 4 bases at J, with 4 bases in the middle. This CDR3 is CASSWLETQYF. The CDR3 nucleotides are TGCGCCAGCAGCTGGCTAGAGACCCAGTACTTC.

The chain joins TRBV27 to TRBJ1-6; 10 bases map to TRBD1. The CDR3 extends over 15 amino acids. V was clipped by 6 bases and J by 10 bases; unmatched bases: 9. Germline lookup yields CDR1 MNHEY and CDR2 SMNVEV (reference sequence). CDR3 DNA: TGTGCCAGCAGGCTAGGGACAGGGGTTCAATCACCCCTCCACTTT. Its protein is CASRLGTGVQSPLHF.

The table lists this clone with a count of one. This chain links TRBV5-1 with TRBJ2-6; 11 nucleotides agree with TRBD1. The trim removed 9 bases at V and 0 bases at J, leaving 2 bases unmatched. The CDR3 is made up of 15 amino acids. Germline lookup yields CDR1 SGHRS and CDR2 YFSETQ. In DNA, the CDR3 is TGCGCCACCGGACAGGGGGCCTCTGGGGCCAACGTCCTGACTTTC. Protein sequence: CATGQGASGANVLTF.

This chain connects TRBV15 to TRBJ1-1, with 7 bases matching TRBD1. CDR1 is LNHNV, CDR2 YYDKDF, per germline (reference sequence). The CDR3 has 15 residues. Trimming at V came to 3 bases and at J to 1 base, leaving 5 bases not matched to a gene. The CDR3 spells CATSSPGGRNTEAFF. The CDR3 DNA reads TGTGCCACCAGCAGTCCAGGGGGAAGGAACACTGAAGCTTTCTTT.

The CDR3 DNA reads as TGTGCCAGCAGCTTAGCGCGGAGCTTAGGGGGCACTGAAGCTTTCTTT. Translating gives CASSLARSLGGTEAFF. The chain links TRBV7-2 to TRBJ1-1; maybe TRBD1 (6 bases). Germline V lookup: CDR1 SGHTA, CDR2 FQGNSA. Trimming took off 0 bases at V and 4 bases at J, with 15 bases between the two ends. This CDR3 has 16 residues.

The chain has TRBV27 and TRBJ1-4, with TRBD1 matching 7 bases. From germline, CDR1 is MNHEY and CDR2 SMNVEV (reference sequence). The CDR3 has 13 amino acids. V lost 7 bases to trimming and J lost 8 bases; unmatched junction nucleotides: 7. The CDR3 DNA reads TGTGCCAGCAAACAGGGGCCCAGGGAAAAACTGTTTTTT. Protein sequence: CASKQGPREKLFF.

This rearrangement joins TRBV28 to TRBJ1-1; TRBD1 aligns across 8 bases. V lost 8 bases and J lost 1; bases outside the gene matches: 3. The CDR3 has 13 residues. CDR1 and CDR2 (germline): MDHEN, SYDVKM. The CDR3 reads CASGGQANTEAFF. CDR3 sequence (DNA): TGTGCCAGCGGGGGACAGGCGAACACTGAAGCTTTCTTT.